Here is one T cell receptor (beta chain) with its context. Its antigen is undetermined. The CDR3 extends over 16 amino acids. J lost 0 bases, V lost 3 bases, and 4 bases had no gene match. Per the germline V gene, CDR1 is ENHRY and CDR2 is SYGVKD. This sample is part of a study of CD8 T cells in ankylosing spondylitis. Study conclusions and caveats: About 8 highly homologous variants made up a TCR beta motif that seemed to typify ankylosing spondylitis blood. Clones linked to disease were reported to show significant enrichment in matched ankylosing spondylitis synovial fluid. Earlier work had already found some motif variants in reactive arthritis synovial fluid and blood.

TCRdb re-analysed the 5' RACE reads in MiXCR, keeping a single row per CDR3 protein. The data contain around 770,000 distinct CDR3 sequences, approximately 12% of them singletons. This rearrangement joins TRBV10-3 to TRBJ2-1; the match to TRBD2 covers 8 bases. The TCR comes from a male donor with ankylosing spondylitis. Sequenced: blood, either unsorted or a sorted T cell fraction (not recorded which). The CDR3 sequence: CAISDSGKSSYNEQFF. CDR3 nucleotides: TGTGCCATCAGTGATAGCGGGAAAAGCTCCTACAATGAGCAGTTCTTC.